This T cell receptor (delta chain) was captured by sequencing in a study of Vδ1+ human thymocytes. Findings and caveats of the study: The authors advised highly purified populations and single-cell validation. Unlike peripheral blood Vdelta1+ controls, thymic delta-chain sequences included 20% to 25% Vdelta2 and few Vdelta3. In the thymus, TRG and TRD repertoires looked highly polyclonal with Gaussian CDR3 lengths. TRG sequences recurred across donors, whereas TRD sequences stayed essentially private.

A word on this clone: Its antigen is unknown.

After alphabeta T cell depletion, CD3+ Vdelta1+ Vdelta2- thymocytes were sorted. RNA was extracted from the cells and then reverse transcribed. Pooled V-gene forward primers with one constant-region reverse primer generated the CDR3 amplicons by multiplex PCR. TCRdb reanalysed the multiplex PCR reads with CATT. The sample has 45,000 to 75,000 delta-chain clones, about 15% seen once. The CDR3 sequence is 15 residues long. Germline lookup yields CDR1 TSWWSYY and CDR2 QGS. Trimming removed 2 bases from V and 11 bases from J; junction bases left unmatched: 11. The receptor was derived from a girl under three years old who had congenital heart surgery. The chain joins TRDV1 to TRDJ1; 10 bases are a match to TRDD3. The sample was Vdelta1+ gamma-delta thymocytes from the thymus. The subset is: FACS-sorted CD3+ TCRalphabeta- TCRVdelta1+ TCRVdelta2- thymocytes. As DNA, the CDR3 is TGTGCTCTTGGGGAAAATTTCGATACTGGGGGATGGCTCATCTTT. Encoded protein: CALGENFDTGGWLIF.